This TCR beta chain was found in a study of cytomegalovirus exposure and HLA in healthy donors. The primer mix had 60 Vbeta and 13 Jbeta primers. TCRdb's table, derived via immunoSEQ multiplex PCR, lists solely in-frame clones and lacks some. The repertoire includes 150,000 or so clones, 84% of them detected once, and 0.8% to 1.3% sits in the top ten. The CDR3 runs 13 residues. Trimming stripped 2 bases from V and 5 bases from J, with 12 bases between. Germline V gene lookup returns CDR1 SQVTM and CDR2 ANQGSEA. This rearrangement joins TRBV29-1 to TRBJ1-1; D unresolved. The TCR sequence derives from a man aged 25 to 45 in good health and CMV-seronegative. Sequenced material: PBMCs. CDR3 protein: CSVESRILTEAFF. CDR3 DNA sequence: TGCAGCGTTGAATCGCGGATTCTGACTGAAGCTTTCTTT.